A single sample gave rise to the 18 T cell receptor beta chains below, sequenced in a study of T-cell reconstitution after alpha-beta-depleted transplantation in children. The library targeted TCRbeta and was prepared with unique molecular identifiers. TCRdb reprocessed the PCR reads with MiXCR, giving one entry per CDR3 protein. The data show some 72,000 distinct CDR3 sequences, 6% to 8% seen once. The sample consisted of PBMCs from the stem cell graft donor, taken from the stem cell graft. The receptors were gathered from a human donor who donated a stem cell graft to a child with acute lymphoblastic leukemia.

This clonotype was observed many times. The CDR3 DNA is TGTGCCAGCAGTCTAGGAGCTGAAGCTTTCTTT. Protein product: CASSLGAEAFF. The V call is TRBV12-3 or TRBV12-4, the J call TRBJ1-1, with D uncertain. The CDR3 extends over 11 amino acids. V was shortened by 5 bases and J by 6 bases, with 7 bases between the two germline ends.

This clonotype showed up just a few times. The chain has TRBV7-2 and TRBJ2-4; D call uncertain. CDR3 size: 13 residues. Trimming removed 5 bases at V and 12 bases at J, with 17 bases between. Germline V gene data show CDR1 as SGHTA and CDR2 as FQGNSA. The CDR3: CASSASSHGSQYF. DNA of the CDR3: TGTGCCAGCAGCGCCAGCTCCCACGGCAGTCAGTACTTC.

Ten or more counts support this clonotype. This chain connects TRBV27 to TRBJ2-1; tentative D call: TRBD2 (5 bases). Germline-derived CDR1 and CDR2 are MNHEY and SMNVEV (reference sequence). The germline V and J ends were trimmed by 6 bases and 14 bases, with 20 bases remaining between them. The CDR3 is made up of 13 amino acids. The CDR3 nucleotides are TGTGCCAGCAGCCCTGTTAGGAGGCCCCAGGAGTTCTTC. As protein: CASSPVRRPQEFF.

This clonotype occurred many times. The germline gene is not matched at one end of the junction; a read error may be the cause. CDR3 amino acids: CASSDSGRAKNIQYF. The CDR3 coding sequence is TGTGCCAGCAGTGACTCAGGACGGGCCAAAAACATTCAGTACTTC. The J gene is TRBJ2-4, the V gene TRBV6-5; no clear D. Germline V gene sequence: CDR1 MNHEY, CDR2 SVGAGI. The length of the CDR3 is 15 residues.

The chain recombines TRBV20-1 with TRBJ1-1, with D hard to call. CDR3 length: 11 residues. Between the trimmed V and J ends, which lost 3 bases and 7 bases, there was a span of 9 bases. The germline CDR1 and CDR2 sequences are DFQATT and SNEGSKA (reference sequence). CDR3 DNA: TGCAGTGCTAGCGGGGATTTTGAAGCTTTCTTT. It codes for CSASGDFEAFF.

This clonotype has ten or more counts. This chain joins TRBV20-1 and TRBJ1-2, with D perhaps matching TRBD1 (5 bases). Trimming cost V 3 bases and J 6 bases, with 11 bases left between them. This CDR3 comprises 12 residues. From germline, CDR1 is DFQATT and CDR2 SNEGSKA (reference sequence). This chain's CDR3 is CSASEGINGYTF. The CDR3 bases are TGCAGTGCTAGCGAGGGGATAAATGGCTACACCTTC.

This clonotype has at least ten counts. The CDR3 loop reads CAISTTSGRIYEQYF. CDR3 DNA sequence: TGTGCCATCAGTACGACTAGCGGGAGGATATACGAGCAGTACTTC. The chain combines TRBV10-3 with TRBJ2-7; 13 bases fit TRBD2. The CDR3 has 15 residues. Germline values: CDR1 ENHRY, CDR2 SYGVKD. The ends lost 5 bases at V and 4 bases at J; junction bases unmatched: 5.

The J gene is TRBJ2-5, the V gene TRBV7-9, with a weak D call TRBD2 (5 bases). The CDR3 covers 14 residues. V gave up 0 bases and J gave up 3 bases, with 8 bases separating them. CDR1 and CDR2 (germline): SEHNR, FQNEAQ (reference sequence). CDR3 nucleotide sequence: TGTGCCAGCAGCTTAGCCTTCGGGGAAGAGACCCAGTACTTC. Translating gives CASSLAFGEETQYF.

This clonotype was observed many times. This CDR3 is CSARVGRSTGELFF. The CDR3 nucleotides are TGCAGTGCTAGAGTAGGGAGGAGCACCGGGGAGCTGTTTTTT. J is TRBJ2-2 and V is TRBV20-1; a possible D gene is TRBD2 (6 bases). The CDR3 has 14 residues. Trimming stripped 1 base from V and 4 bases from J, with 10 bases between. The germline gives CDR1 DFQATT, CDR2 SNEGSKA (reference sequence).

This clonotype was recorded at least ten times. The chain is built from TRBV5-1 and TRBJ2-1, with 7 nucleotides matching TRBD1. Germline lookup yields CDR1 SGHRS and CDR2 YFSETQ. The CDR3 is 15 amino acids. Trimming at V came to 6 bases and at J to 7 bases, leaving 13 bases not matched to a gene. The CDR3 region is CASTSGQGVSNEQFF. The CDR3 DNA reads TGCGCCAGCACCTCAGGCCAGGGGGTGTCGAATGAGCAGTTCTTC. Variable domain in full (rest from reference TRBV5-1 and TRBJ2-1): KAGVTQTPRYLIKTRGQQVTLSCSPISGHRSVSWYQQTPGQGLQFLFEYFSETQRNKGNFPGRFSGRQFSNSRSEMNVSTLELGDSALYLCASTSGQGVSNEQFFGPGTRLTVL.

V gene TRBV7-7 combines with J gene TRBJ1-3, with 7 bases lining up with TRBD1. V lost 1 base, J lost 8 bases, and 2 bases stayed unmatched. Germline CDR1 and CDR2: SSHAT and FNYEAQ (reference sequence). This CDR3 has 13 amino acids. The CDR3 spells CASSLGDRDTIYF. CDR3 nucleotides: TGTGCCAGCAGCTTAGGGGACAGAGACACCATATATTTT.

This clonotype was detected ten times or more. The chain uses TRBV11-2 and TRBJ2-4; D may correspond to TRBD1 or TRBD2 (5 bases each). Germline CDR1 and CDR2: SGHAT and FQNNGV. V shed 4 bases and J shed 8 bases, with 18 bases lying between them. The CDR3 is 15 residues long. The CDR3 DNA is TGTGCCAGCAGCTGGGGAGCAGGGATCGAGGACATTCAGTACTTC. Its translation is CASSWGAGIEDIQYF.

The rearrangement links TRBV9 to TRBJ2-7, with D possibly matching TRBD2 (6 bases). Trimming took 0 bases from V and 4 from J, leaving 11 bases between them. Germline V gene lookup returns CDR1 SGDLS and CDR2 YYNGEE. CDR3 length: 14 amino acids. The CDR3 nucleotides read TGTGCCAGCAGCGTAGCGGTGGGGGGATACGAGCAGTACTTC. Protein: CASSVAVGGYEQYF. Drawing the rest from reference TRBV9 and TRBJ2-7, the complete variable domain is DSGVTQTPKHLITATGQRVTLRCSPRSGDLSVYWYQQSLDQGLQFLIQYYNGEERAKGNILERFSAQQFPDLHSELNLSSLELGDSALYFCASSVAVGGYEQYFGPGTRLTVT.

Ten or more counts support this clonotype. The chain carries TRBV29-1 and TRBJ2-6, with D possibly matching TRBD1 (6 bases). CDR1 is SQVTM and CDR2 is ANQGSEA in the germline V gene. Trimming pared 6 bases from V and 2 bases from J, leaving 14 bases between. The CDR3 has 15 residues. The chain's CDR3 is CSVQGSGAGANVLTF. The CDR3 nucleotides read TGCAGCGTACAGGGCAGTGGCGCTGGGGCCAACGTCCTGACTTTC.

The sample holds many counts of this clonotype. The V gene is TRBV7-2, the J gene TRBJ2-3, with TRBD2 matching 7 bases. The trim removed 2 bases at V and 4 bases at J, leaving 3 bases unmatched. The CDR3 is 14 amino acids. Germline CDR1 reads SGHTA; CDR2 reads FQGNSA. The CDR3 bases are TGTGCCAGCAGCTTATGGCTAGCGGCAGATACGCAGTATTTT. The encoded protein is CASSLWLAADTQYF.

This clonotype was recorded a few times. The chain uses TRBV5-6 and TRBJ1-5; no clear D gene. The CDR3 sequence is 12 residues long. Per the germline V gene, CDR1 is SGHDT and CDR2 is YYEEEE. Deletions cut 2 bases from V and 5 bases from J, with 5 bases between. The CDR3 spells CASSFIDQPQHF. The DNA for the CDR3 is TGTGCCAGCAGCTTTATCGATCAGCCCCAGCATTTT.

This clonotype has just a few counts. V is TRBV19 and J is TRBJ2-1; no definite D call. CDR1 LNHDA and CDR2 SQIVND come from the germline V gene (reference sequence). The CDR3 sequence is 13 residues long. V lost 3 bases, J lost 7 bases, and 10 bases lay in between. The CDR3 here is CASSMGSTNEQFF. In DNA form, the CDR3 reads TGTGCCAGTAGTATGGGCTCAACTAATGAGCAGTTCTTC.

This clonotype was seen many times. J is TRBJ2-7 and V is TRBV20-1; D might be TRBD2 (5 bases). The ends were cut back, 5 bases at V and 4 bases at J, with 15 bases in the middle. CDR1 is DFQATT and CDR2 is SNEGSKA in the germline V gene (reference sequence). The CDR3 loop spans 13 amino acids. As DNA, the CDR3 is TGCAGTGCTGTCACCGGGGAGACTTACGAGCAGTACTTC. Translating gives CSAVTGETYEQYF.